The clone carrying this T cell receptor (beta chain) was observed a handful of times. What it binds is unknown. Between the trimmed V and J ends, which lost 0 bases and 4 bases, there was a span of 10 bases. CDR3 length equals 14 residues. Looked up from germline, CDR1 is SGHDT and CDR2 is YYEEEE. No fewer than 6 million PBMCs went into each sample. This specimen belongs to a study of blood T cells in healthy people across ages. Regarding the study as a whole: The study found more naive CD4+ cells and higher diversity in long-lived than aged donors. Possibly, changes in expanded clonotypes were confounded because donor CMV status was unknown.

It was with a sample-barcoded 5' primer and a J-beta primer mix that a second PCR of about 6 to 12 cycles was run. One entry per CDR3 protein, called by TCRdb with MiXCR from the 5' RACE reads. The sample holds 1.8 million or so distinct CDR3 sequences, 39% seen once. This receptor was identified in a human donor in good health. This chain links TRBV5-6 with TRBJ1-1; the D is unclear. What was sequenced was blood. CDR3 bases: TGTGCCAGCAGCTTGGATTGGGGTAGCACTGAAGCTTTCTTT. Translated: CASSLDWGSTEAFF.